This TCR beta chain came from a study of blood T cells in healthy people across ages. About the research overall: Using template switching, researchers captured about one barcoded beta molecule for each two T cells. The study, taken as a whole, reports: Observed TCR beta diversity per million T cells went down as age went up. This fall followed a roughly linear course with age.

Each sample used at least 7 million PBMCs. This clonotype appeared a few times. The antigen is unknown. The CDR3 is 13 residues long. CDR1 SQVTM and CDR2 ANQGSEA come from the germline V gene. Deletions cut 1 base from V and 2 bases from J, with 7 bases between. PCR was performed a second time for about 7 to 11 cycles using a sample-barcoded 5' primer and a J-beta primer mix. MiXCR was run by TCRdb on the 5' RACE reads, yielding one entry per CDR3 protein. The sample lists hundreds of thousands of distinct CDR3 sequences, around 68% seen once, with 28% in the top ten. The receptor comes from a man aged 25 to 40 in good health. Sequenced input: blood. The rearrangement links TRBV29-1 to TRBJ2-3; the D is unclear. The CDR3 loop is CSVEGSATDTQYF. The DNA for the CDR3 is TGCAGCGTTGAAGGGTCCGCCACAGATACGCAGTATTTT.